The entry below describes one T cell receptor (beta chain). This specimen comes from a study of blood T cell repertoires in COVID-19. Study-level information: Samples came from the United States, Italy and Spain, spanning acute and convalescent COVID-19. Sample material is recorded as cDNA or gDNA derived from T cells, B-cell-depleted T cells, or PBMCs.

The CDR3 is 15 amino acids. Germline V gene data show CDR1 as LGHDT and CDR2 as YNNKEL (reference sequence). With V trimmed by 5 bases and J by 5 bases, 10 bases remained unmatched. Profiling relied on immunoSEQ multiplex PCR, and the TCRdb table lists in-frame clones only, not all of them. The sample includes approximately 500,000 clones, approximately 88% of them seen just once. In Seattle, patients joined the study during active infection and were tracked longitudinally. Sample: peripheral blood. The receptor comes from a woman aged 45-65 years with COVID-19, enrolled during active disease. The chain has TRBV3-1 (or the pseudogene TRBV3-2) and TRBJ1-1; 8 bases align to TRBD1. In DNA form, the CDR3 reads TGTGCCAGCAGCTTACCAGGGGGCGCGAGAACTGAAGCTTTCTTT. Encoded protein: CASSLPGGARTEAFF.